Presented here are 29 T cell receptor beta chains from one specimen sequenced in a study of glioma-infiltrating T cells after dendritic cell vaccination. TCRdb keeps only in-frame clones here, not all; method: immunoSEQ multiplex PCR. The table includes fewer than 100,000 clones, approximately 90% detected once. The sequencing here drew on blood, taken before dendritic cell vaccination. These receptors all come from a human donor with glioblastoma.

The V gene is TRBV5-1, the J gene TRBJ1-3; D unresolved. Germline CDR1 and CDR2: SGHRS and YFSETQ. The CDR3 sequence is 15 residues long. Trimming left V 0 bases short and J 0 bases short, with 7 bases between. CDR3 protein: CASSLAAGSGNTIYF. DNA of the CDR3: TGCGCCAGCAGCTTGGCGGCAGGCTCTGGAAACACCATATATTTT.

The rearrangement uses TRBV19 and TRBJ1-1, with 7 positions matching TRBD1. Unmatched junction bases numbered 5, after V lost 3 bases and J lost 1 base. CDR3 length: 15 residues. Germline V lookup: CDR1 LNHDA, CDR2 SQIVND (reference sequence). The CDR3 region is CASSITGVENTEAFF. The CDR3 DNA sequence: TGTGCCAGTAGTATCACAGGGGTTGAGAACACTGAAGCTTTCTTT. Combining the CDR3 with reference TRBV19 and TRBJ1-1 gives the whole variable domain DGGITQSPKYLFRKEGQNVTLSCEQNLNHDAMYWYRQDPGQGLRLIYYSQIVNDFQKGDIAEGYSVSREKKESFPLTVTSAQKNPTAFYLCASSITGVENTEAFFGQGTRLTVV.

The rearrangement uses TRBV2 and TRBJ1-2; 8 bases map to TRBD1. The V segment lost 3 bases and the J segment 4 bases; nucleotides outside the gene matches: 7. This CDR3 has 15 residues. CDR1 and CDR2 (germline): SNHLY, FYNNEI. CDR3 protein: CASSEAGQGPYGYTF. As DNA, the CDR3 is TGTGCCAGCAGTGAGGCAGGACAGGGTCCCTATGGCTACACCTTC.

This chain uses TRBV10-2 with TRBJ1-6, with a possible D match to TRBD1 (5 bases). The CDR3 is made up of 16 amino acids. CDR1 WSHSY and CDR2 SAAADI come from the germline V gene. Trimming removed 3 bases from V and 7 bases from J, with 16 bases in between. This chain's CDR3 is CASSDRGGGENSPLHF. In nucleotides, the CDR3 is TGCGCCAGCAGTGATCGTGGGGGGGGTGAGAATTCACCCCTCCACTTT.

The sample holds a few counts of this clone. The chain has TRBV19 and TRBJ2-2; D not certain. Germline assignment: CDR1 LNHDA and CDR2 SQIVND (reference sequence). The ends were cut back, 5 bases at V and 5 bases at J, with 6 bases in the middle. The CDR3 contains 12 residues. The DNA for the CDR3 is TGTGCCAGTAGTGTCAGGACCGGGGAGCTGTTTTTT. Translation gives CASSVRTGELFF.

This clone came up once. V and J are TRBV5-6 and TRBJ2-7; weak D call: TRBD1 (5 bases). The ends were cut back, 0 bases at V and 4 bases at J, with 8 bases in the middle. The CDR3 loop spans 13 amino acids. The V gene's germline CDR1 is SGHDT and CDR2 YYEEEE. The CDR3 protein is CASSLDRGYEQYF. The CDR3 region has the DNA TGTGCCAGCAGCTTGGATAGGGGATACGAGCAGTACTTC.

The count of this clone is one. A much larger clone lies a single base off, so this may be a read error. The DNA of the CDR3 is TGTGCCAGCAGCCGGACAGTGAACACTGAAGCTTTCTTT. Its translation: CASSRTVNTEAFF. This rearrangement joins TRBV7-3 to TRBJ1-1, with D possibly being TRBD1 (6 bases). Germline CDR1 is SGHTA and CDR2 is FQGTGA. V lost 5 bases to trimming and J lost 0 bases, with 7 bases between them. This CDR3 comprises 13 residues.

The chain has TRBV29-1 and TRBJ2-7; 10 nucleotides match TRBD1. Unmatched junction bases numbered 1, after V lost 4 bases and J lost 1 base. Germline assignment: CDR1 SQVTM and CDR2 ANQGSEA. The CDR3 is made up of 13 amino acids. CDR3 region: CSVGGQGSYEQYF. The CDR3 DNA reads as TGCAGCGTTGGGGGACAGGGGTCCTACGAGCAGTACTTC.

This chain connects TRBV6-5 to TRBJ2-3, with TRBD2 identical over 8 bases. The CDR3 runs 15 residues. V dropped 7 bases and J dropped 2; count of bases not matched to a gene: 8. Looked up from germline, CDR1 is MNHEY and CDR2 is SVGAGI. The CDR3 reads CASKRAGALTDTQYF. The CDR3 region has the DNA TGTGCCAGCAAAAGAGCGGGGGCCCTCACAGATACGCAGTATTTT.

The genes are TRBV7-3 and TRBJ2-5; 7 bases fit TRBD2. Germline lookup yields CDR1 SGHTA and CDR2 FQGTGA. This CDR3 is built from 14 residues. The trim removed 0 bases at V and 5 bases at J, leaving 3 bases unmatched. Written as DNA, the CDR3 is TGTGCCAGCAGCTTAACGGGAGGGCCGGAGACCCAGTACTTC. This sequence encodes CASSLTGGPETQYF.

This chain's CDR3 is CASSLGSWEQYF. CDR3 nucleotide sequence: TGTGCCAGCAGCTTGGGCAGTTGGGAGCAGTACTTC. The rearrangement joins TRBV5-8 to TRBJ2-7, with unresolved D. The V and J ends lost 0 bases and 7 bases respectively, with 8 bases between them. The CDR3 is made up of 12 amino acids. Per germline, CDR1 SGHTS and CDR2 YDEGEE.

This clone was detected a few times. This chain links TRBV10-3 with TRBJ2-7; 9 bases are a match to TRBD1. Germline V gene data show CDR1 as ENHRY and CDR2 as SYGVKD. The CDR3 contains 13 residues. Germline trimming cut 8 bases from V and 5 bases from J; bases unmatched to any gene: 7. DNA of the CDR3: TGTGCCATCGCGGGACAGGGCGGGAACGAGCAGTACTTC. Amino acids: CAIAGQGGNEQYF.

In this sample, this clone turned up once. This chain uses TRBV5-1 with TRBJ1-2, with a tentative D call TRBD1 (6 bases). The CDR3 is 13 residues long. Deletions cut 4 bases from V and 5 bases from J, with 12 bases between. Germline CDR1 is SGHRS and CDR2 is YFSETQ. The DNA of the CDR3 is TGCGCCAGCAGCCGAGAAACAGGGTATGGCTACACCTTC. This codes for CASSRETGYGYTF. Supplemented by reference TRBV5-1 and TRBJ1-2, the full variable domain reads KAGVTQTPRYLIKTRGQQVTLSCSPISGHRSVSWYQQTPGQGLQFLFEYFSETQRNKGNFPGRFSGRQFSNSRSEMNVSTLELGDSALYLCASSRETGYGYTFGSGTRLTVV.

This chain uses TRBV30 with TRBJ2-7; a weak D match, TRBD1 (5 bases). V dropped 0 bases and J dropped 3 bases, with 12 bases sitting between them. This CDR3 region has 14 residues. Germline CDR1 reads GTSNPN; CDR2 reads SVGIG (reference sequence). CDR3 in amino acids: CAWSVQAGLYEQYF. The CDR3 coding sequence is TGTGCCTGGAGTGTACAGGCAGGGCTCTACGAGCAGTACTTC.

This clone was counted only a few times. The V gene is TRBV4-1, the J gene TRBJ1-3, with D uncertain. V was cut by 1 base and J by 5 bases, with 15 bases left in between. The CDR3 is made up of 16 amino acids. Per germline, CDR1 MGHRA and CDR2 YSYEKL. The CDR3 sequence is CASSQVTSNLRNTIYF. The CDR3 coding sequence is TGCGCCAGCAGCCAAGTGACTTCCAATTTGCGAAACACCATATATTTT.

This chain uses TRBV9 with TRBJ2-1; tentative D call: TRBD2 (6 bases). V lost 1 base to trimming and J lost 3 bases, with 14 bases between them. The CDR3 consists of 16 residues. CDR1 SGDLS and CDR2 YYNGEE come from the germline V gene. DNA for the CDR3: TGTGCCAGCAGCGTACGTTGGGGGGAGAGCTACAATGAGCAGTTCTTC. Protein product: CASSVRWGESYNEQFF.

The chain recombines TRBV28 with TRBJ1-2; D call uncertain. This CDR3 has 14 residues. V was cut by 5 bases and J by 3 bases, with 13 bases left in between. Germline CDR1 MDHEN, CDR2 SYDVKM. DNA for the CDR3: TGTGCCAGCAGTGTACCCGGGAGATACTATGGCTACACCTTC. Amino acids: CASSVPGRYYGYTF.

For the CDR3, the DNA is TGCAGTACAGGGAACTATGGCTACACCTTC. It encodes CSTGNYGYTF. The chain combines TRBV20-1 with TRBJ1-2; D might be TRBD1 (6 bases). CDR1 and CDR2 (germline): DFQATT, SNEGSKA (reference sequence). Trimming took off 8 bases at V and 2 bases at J, with 6 bases between the two ends. The CDR3 has 10 amino acids.

The chain employs TRBV6-1 and TRBJ2-1; 8 bases are shared with TRBD2. Trimming took 6 bases from V and 6 from J; bases not matched to a gene: 10. Germline lookup yields CDR1 MNHNS and CDR2 SASEGT. The CDR3 length is 15 residues. CDR3 DNA sequence: TGTGCCAGCAGGCGGACTAGCCTCGACGGCAATGAGCAGTTCTTC. Translated, it gives CASRRTSLDGNEQFF.

The gene calls are TRBV2 and TRBJ1-2; 9 nucleotides align to TRBD1. The CDR3 is made up of 14 amino acids. Trimming cost V 5 bases and J 2 bases; bases outside gene matches: 3. Germline CDR1 and CDR2: SNHLY and FYNNEI. The CDR3 reads CASSRTGENYGYTF. The CDR3 DNA reads as TGTGCCAGCAGTCGGACAGGGGAAAACTATGGCTACACCTTC.

This clone turned up a few times. This chain joins TRBV6-1 and TRBJ2-7; TRBD2 is a possible D gene (7 bases). CDR1 is MNHNS, CDR2 SASEGT, per germline. The CDR3 is made up of 14 amino acids. Trimming stripped 9 bases from V and 3 bases from J, with 18 bases between. This CDR3 is CASGGAPTSYEQYF. Here the CDR3 DNA reads TGTGCCAGTGGGGGGGCTCCGACCAGCTACGAGCAGTACTTC.

The chain is built from TRBV2 and TRBJ2-5; 7 bases are a match to TRBD1. V dropped 6 bases and J dropped 5; count of bases not matched to a gene: 9. Germline CDR1 is SNHLY and CDR2 is FYNNEI. CDR3 length equals 14 residues. The CDR3 spells CASRWEQGRETQYF. The CDR3 DNA sequence: TGTGCCAGCAGGTGGGAACAGGGGCGGGAGACCCAGTACTTC.

V and J are TRBV21-1 and TRBJ1-2; the D segment call TRBD1 is taken from the table without a DNA check. TRBV21-1 is designated a pseudogene. The CDR3 spans 18 residues. The CDR3 DNA is TGTGCCAGCAGCAACGAGGATCCCGGGACAGGGCCACCCAATGGCTACACCTTC. Residues: CASSNEDPGTGPPNGYTF.

The chain uses TRBV29-1 and TRBJ1-2, with D perhaps TRBD1 (6 bases). Trimming took 2 bases from V and 6 from J, leaving 19 bases between them. Looked up from germline, CDR1 is SQVTM and CDR2 is ANQGSEA. The CDR3 extends over 15 amino acids. The CDR3 loop is CSVEWTYTGSHGYTF. Written as DNA, the CDR3 is TGCAGCGTTGAATGGACCTATACAGGGTCGCATGGCTACACCTTC.

This clone has just one count. V usage is TRBV6-6 and J usage is TRBJ2-7, with D perhaps matching TRBD2 (6 bases). The V gene's germline CDR1 is MNHNY and CDR2 SVGAGI (reference sequence). Trimming took off 8 bases at V and 0 bases at J, with 20 bases between the two ends. The length of the CDR3 is 16 residues. CDR3 in DNA: TGTGCCAGCTCTACACCAGCTAGCGCCTACTCCTACGAGCAGTACTTC. It translates to CASSTPASAYSYEQYF.

V gene TRBV6-6 combines with J gene TRBJ2-5; 7 bases map to TRBD1. Germline V CDR1 and CDR2: MNHNY, SVGAGI (reference sequence). V shed 5 bases and J 8 bases; nucleotides not matched to a gene: 5. This CDR3 contains 12 residues. DNA of the CDR3: TGTGCCAGCAGTGGACAGGCTGCTACCCAGTACTTC. Translation: CASSGQAATQYF.

The chain joins TRBV6-1 to TRBJ2-7; 8 positions match TRBD1. The CDR3 has 15 amino acids. Germline trimming cut 5 bases from V and 4 bases from J; bases unmatched to any gene: 10. CDR1 and CDR2 (germline): MNHNS, SASEGT. In nucleotides, the CDR3 is TGTGCCAGCAGTATCCGGGCAGGGGGCTGGTACGAGCAGTACTTC. Protein product: CASSIRAGGWYEQYF.

The CDR3 DNA reads as TGTGCCAGCAGCCCGCCGACAGCCCTATACGAGCAGTACTTC. Amino acids: CASSPPTALYEQYF. This rearrangement joins TRBV11-2 to TRBJ2-7, with a tentative D call TRBD1 (5 bases). Trimming removed 5 bases from V and 4 bases from J, with 15 bases in between. The V gene's germline CDR1 is SGHAT and CDR2 FQNNGV. The CDR3 is 14 residues long.

The J gene is TRBJ2-7, the V gene TRBV6-6; 8 bases align to TRBD2. The V segment lost 0 bases and the J segment 3 bases; nucleotides outside the gene matches: 4. Germline CDR1 and CDR2: MNHNY and SVGAGI (reference sequence). The CDR3 is 15 amino acids. CDR3 residues: CASSYSGGVSYEQYF. CDR3 nucleotide sequence: TGTGCCAGCAGTTACTCCGGGGGGGTCAGCTACGAGCAGTACTTC.